The next 3 T cell receptor beta chains were all read from a single sample in a study of cytomegalovirus exposure and HLA in healthy donors. Some clones are missing from TCRdb's copy, which holds only in-frame ones; the method was immunoSEQ multiplex PCR. The table lists about 120,000 clones, approximately 91% of them singletons. The specimen sequenced was PBMCs. All receptors come from a woman aged 18-29 years in good health and CMV-seronegative.

The CDR3 here is CASSLERGGSTDTQYF. The CDR3 DNA is TGCGCCAGCAGCTTAGAGCGGGGGGGCAGCACAGATACGCAGTATTTT. The V and J genes are TRBV5-1 and TRBJ2-3, with 10 bases fitting TRBD2. The germline gives CDR1 SGHRS, CDR2 YFSETQ. Losses at the gene ends were 2 bases for V and 0 bases for J; bases not matched to a gene: 3. The CDR3 loop spans 16 amino acids. Combining the CDR3 with reference TRBV5-1 and TRBJ2-3 gives the whole variable domain KAGVTQTPRYLIKTRGQQVTLSCSPISGHRSVSWYQQTPGQGLQFLFEYFSETQRNKGNFPGRFSGRQFSNSRSEMNVSTLELGDSALYLCASSLERGGSTDTQYFGPGTRLTVL.

V usage is TRBV4-1 and J usage is TRBJ2-7, with D perhaps TRBD1 (6 bases). The CDR3 is 15 amino acids. Germline loops: CDR1 MGHRA, CDR2 YSYEKL. Deletions cut 2 bases from V and 2 bases from J, with 13 bases between. The CDR3 loop reads CASSQLQGSPYEQYF. CDR3 coding DNA: TGCGCCAGCAGCCAACTGCAGGGGAGCCCCTACGAGCAGTACTTC.

This chain links TRBV11-3 with TRBJ1-1; tentative D call: TRBD1 (6 bases). Germline CDR1 is SGHNT and CDR2 is YENEEA. The CDR3 runs to 15 residues. The V end lost 7 bases, the J end lost 0 bases, and 15 bases lay between the germline ends. CDR3 amino acids: CASKPDSLMNTEAFF. CDR3 sequence (DNA): TGTGCCAGCAAGCCGGACAGCTTAATGAACACTGAAGCTTTCTTT.